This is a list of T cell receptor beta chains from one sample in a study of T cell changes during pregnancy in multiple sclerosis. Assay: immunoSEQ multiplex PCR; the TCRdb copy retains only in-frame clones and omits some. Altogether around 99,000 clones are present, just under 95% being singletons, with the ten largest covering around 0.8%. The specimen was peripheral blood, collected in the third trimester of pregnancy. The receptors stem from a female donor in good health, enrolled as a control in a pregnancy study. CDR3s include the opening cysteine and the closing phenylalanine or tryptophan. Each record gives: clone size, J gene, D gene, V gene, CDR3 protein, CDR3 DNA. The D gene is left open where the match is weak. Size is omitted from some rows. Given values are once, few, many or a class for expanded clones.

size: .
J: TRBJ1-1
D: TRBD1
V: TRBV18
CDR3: CASSPPDRGQGEAFF
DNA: TGTGCCAGCTCACCACCGGACAGGGGGCAGGGTGAAGCTTTCTTT

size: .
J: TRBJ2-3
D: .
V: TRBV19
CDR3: CASRPAGTDTQYF
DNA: TGTGCCAGTAGGCCAGCGGGCACAGATACGCAGTATTTT

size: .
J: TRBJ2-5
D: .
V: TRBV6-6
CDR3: CASSYLGGLETQYF
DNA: TGTGCCAGCAGTTACTTAGGGGGTTTAGAGACCCAGTACTTC

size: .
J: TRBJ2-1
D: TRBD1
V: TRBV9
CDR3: CASSSPGQGAYEQFF
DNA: TGTGCCAGCAGCTCACCGGGACAGGGGGCGTATGAGCAGTTCTTC

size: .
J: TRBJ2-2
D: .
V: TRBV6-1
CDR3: CASSEIGDTGELFF
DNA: TGTGCCAGCAGTGAAATTGGAGACACCGGGGAGCTGTTTTTT

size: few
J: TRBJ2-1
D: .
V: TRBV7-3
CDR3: CASSLGASRLWNEQFF
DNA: TGTGCCAGCAGCTTAGGAGCTAGCAGGTTGTGGAATGAGCAGTTCTTC

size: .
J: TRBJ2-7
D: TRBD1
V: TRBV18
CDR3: CASSPGQGPYEQYF
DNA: TGTGCCAGCTCACCGGGACAGGGTCCATACGAGCAGTACTTC

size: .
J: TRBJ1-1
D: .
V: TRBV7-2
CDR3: CASSLTRSEAFF
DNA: TGTGCCAGCAGCTTGACTCGATCGGAAGCTTTCTTT

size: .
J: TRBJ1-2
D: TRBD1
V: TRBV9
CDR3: CASSATTGGDSGGYTF
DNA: TGTGCCAGCAGCGCTACAACAGGGGGCGATTCGGGGGGCTACACCTTC

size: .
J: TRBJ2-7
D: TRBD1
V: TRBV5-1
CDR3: CASSRQGPYEQYF
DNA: TGCGCCAGCAGTCGACAGGGGCCCTACGAGCAGTACTTC

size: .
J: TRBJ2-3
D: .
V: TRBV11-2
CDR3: CASSLLGRGSTDTQYF
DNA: TGTGCCAGCAGCTTATTAGGGCGGGGTAGCACAGATACGCAGTATTTT

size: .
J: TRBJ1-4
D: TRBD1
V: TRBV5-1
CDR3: CASSKQGVGGTNEKLFF
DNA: TGCGCCAGCAGCAAACAGGGGGTGGGCGGAACTAATGAAAAACTGTTTTTT

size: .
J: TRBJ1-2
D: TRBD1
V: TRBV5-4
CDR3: CASSLPGQGNYGYTF
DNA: TGTGCCAGCAGCTTGCCGGGACAGGGGAACTATGGCTACACCTTC

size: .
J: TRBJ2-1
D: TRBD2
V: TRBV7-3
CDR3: CASSLGGGGNEQFF
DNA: TGTGCCAGCAGCTTAGGGGGGGGAGGGAATGAGCAGTTCTTC

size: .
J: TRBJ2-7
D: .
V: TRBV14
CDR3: CASSQAGTPMWQYF
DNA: TGTGCCAGCAGCCAGGCCGGGACACCGATGTGGCAGTACTTC

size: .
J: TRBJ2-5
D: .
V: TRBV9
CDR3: CASSVDRWEETQYF
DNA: TGTGCCAGCAGCGTAGATCGTTGGGAGGAGACCCAGTACTTC

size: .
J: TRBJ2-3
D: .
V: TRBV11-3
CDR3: CASSLEAGYPQYF
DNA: TGTGCCAGCAGCTTAGAGGCGGGATACCCGCAGTATTTT

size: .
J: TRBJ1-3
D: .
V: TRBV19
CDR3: CASSLPPRDTQGTGNTIYF
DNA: TGTGCCAGTAGCCTTCCGCCCCGGGACACCCAAGGCACTGGAAACACCATATATTTT

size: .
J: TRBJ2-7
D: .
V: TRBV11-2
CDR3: CASSFGRAYEQYF
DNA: TGTGCCAGCAGCTTCGGCAGGGCCTACGAGCAGTACTTC

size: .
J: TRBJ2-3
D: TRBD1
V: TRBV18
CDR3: CASSPRGQGAADTQYF
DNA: TGTGCCAGCTCACCACGGGGACAGGGGGCTGCAGATACGCAGTATTTT

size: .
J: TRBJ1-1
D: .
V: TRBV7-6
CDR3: CASSFGQTEAFF
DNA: TGTGCCAGCAGCTTTGGACAGACTGAAGCTTTCTTT

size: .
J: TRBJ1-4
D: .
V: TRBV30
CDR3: CAWSVRRQNEKLFF
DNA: TGTGCCTGGAGTGTACGAAGACAGAATGAAAAACTGTTTTTT

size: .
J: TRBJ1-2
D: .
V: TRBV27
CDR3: CATGRGNYGYTF
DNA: TGCGCCACCGGGCGGGGGAACTATGGCTACACCTTC

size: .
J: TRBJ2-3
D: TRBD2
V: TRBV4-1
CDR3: CASSQVRGASTDTQYF
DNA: TGCGCCAGCAGCCAAGTGCGGGGGGCGAGCACAGATACGCAGTATTTT

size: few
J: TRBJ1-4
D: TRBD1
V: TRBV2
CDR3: CAASRGQVNEKLFF
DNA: TGTGCCGCATCTCGGGGACAGGTGAATGAAAAACTGTTTTTT

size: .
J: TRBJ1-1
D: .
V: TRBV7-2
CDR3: CASSLNGGEGTEAFF
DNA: TGTGCCAGCAGCTTAAACGGGGGAGAGGGCACTGAAGCTTTCTTT

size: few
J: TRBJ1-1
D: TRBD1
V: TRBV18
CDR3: CASSSGQGAGNTEAFF
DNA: TGTGCCAGCTCCTCGGGACAGGGGGCAGGAAACACTGAAGCTTTCTTT